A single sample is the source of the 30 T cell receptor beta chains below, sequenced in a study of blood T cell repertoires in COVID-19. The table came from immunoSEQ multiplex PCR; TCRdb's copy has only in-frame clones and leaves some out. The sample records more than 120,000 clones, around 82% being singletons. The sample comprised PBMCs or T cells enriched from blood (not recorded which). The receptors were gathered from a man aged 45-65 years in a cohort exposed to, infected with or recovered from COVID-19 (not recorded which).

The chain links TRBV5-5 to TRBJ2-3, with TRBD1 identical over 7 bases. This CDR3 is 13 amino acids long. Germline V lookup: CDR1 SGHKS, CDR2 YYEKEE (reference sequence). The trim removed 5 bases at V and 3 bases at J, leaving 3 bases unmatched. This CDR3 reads CASSYRGTDTQYF. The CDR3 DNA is TGTGCCAGCAGTTACAGGGGAACAGATACGCAGTATTTT.

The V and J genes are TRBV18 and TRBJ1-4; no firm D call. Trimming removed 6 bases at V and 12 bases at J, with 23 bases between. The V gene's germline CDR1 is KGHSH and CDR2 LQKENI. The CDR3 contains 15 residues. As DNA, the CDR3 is TGTGCCAGCTCCCCCCCCGGGAGCTCGAACGGGGAACTGTTTTTT. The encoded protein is CASSPPGSSNGELFF.

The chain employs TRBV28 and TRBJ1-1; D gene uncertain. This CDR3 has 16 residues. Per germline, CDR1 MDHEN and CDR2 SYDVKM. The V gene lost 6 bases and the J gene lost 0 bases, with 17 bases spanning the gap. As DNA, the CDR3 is TGTGCCAGCAGCGGGGTGGTATGGCAGCTGAACACTGAAGCTTTCTTT. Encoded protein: CASSGVVWQLNTEAFF.

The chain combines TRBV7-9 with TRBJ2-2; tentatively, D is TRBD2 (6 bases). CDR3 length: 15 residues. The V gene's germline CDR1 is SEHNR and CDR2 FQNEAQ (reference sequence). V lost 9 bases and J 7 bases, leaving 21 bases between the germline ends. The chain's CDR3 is CASQNLGLASGELFF. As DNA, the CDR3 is TGTGCCAGTCAGAACCTCGGGCTAGCGAGCGGGGAGCTGTTTTTT.

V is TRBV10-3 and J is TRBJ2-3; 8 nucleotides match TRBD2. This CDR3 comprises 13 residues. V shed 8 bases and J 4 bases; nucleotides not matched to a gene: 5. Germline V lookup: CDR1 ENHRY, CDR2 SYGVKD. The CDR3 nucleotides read TGTGCCATCGCTGGGACTAGGGCAGATACGCAGTATTTT. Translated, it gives CAIAGTRADTQYF.

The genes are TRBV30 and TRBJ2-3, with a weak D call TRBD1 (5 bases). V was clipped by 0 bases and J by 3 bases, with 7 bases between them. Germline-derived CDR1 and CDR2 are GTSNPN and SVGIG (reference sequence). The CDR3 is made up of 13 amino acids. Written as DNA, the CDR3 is TGTGCCTGGAGTGTAGGGGAAACAGATACGCAGTATTTT. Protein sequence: CAWSVGETDTQYF.

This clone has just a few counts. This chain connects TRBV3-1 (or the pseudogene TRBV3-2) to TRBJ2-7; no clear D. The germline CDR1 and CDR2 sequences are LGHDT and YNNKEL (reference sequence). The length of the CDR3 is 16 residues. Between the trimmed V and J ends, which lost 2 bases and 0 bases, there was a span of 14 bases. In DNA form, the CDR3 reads TGTGCCAGCAGCCAAATTAGTCAGACAAGCTCCTACGAGCAGTACTTC. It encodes CASSQISQTSSYEQYF.

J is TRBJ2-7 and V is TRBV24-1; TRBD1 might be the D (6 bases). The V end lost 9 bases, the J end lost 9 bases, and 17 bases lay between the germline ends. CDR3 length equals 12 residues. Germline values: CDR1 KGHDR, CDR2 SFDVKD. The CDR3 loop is CATSGQGQVQYF. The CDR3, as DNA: TGTGCCACCTCGGGGCAGGGGCAAGTGCAGTACTTC.

Here the CDR3 reads CASSLMGQGPYEQYF. The CDR3, as DNA: TGTGCCAGCAGCTTAATGGGACAGGGGCCCTACGAGCAGTACTTC. The chain employs TRBV7-2 and TRBJ2-7; 10 nucleotides agree with TRBD1. The CDR3 runs 15 residues. The V and J ends lost 2 bases and 2 bases, in that order; junction bases with no gene match: 3. CDR1 is SGHTA, CDR2 FQGNSA, per germline.

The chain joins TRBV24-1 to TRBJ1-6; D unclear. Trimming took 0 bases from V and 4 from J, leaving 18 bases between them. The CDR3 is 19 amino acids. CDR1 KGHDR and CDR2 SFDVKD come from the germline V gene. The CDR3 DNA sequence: TGTGCCACCAGTGATTTGCTAGAACTCCCCAACTTTTATAATTCACCCCTCCACTTT. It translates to CATSDLLELPNFYNSPLHF.

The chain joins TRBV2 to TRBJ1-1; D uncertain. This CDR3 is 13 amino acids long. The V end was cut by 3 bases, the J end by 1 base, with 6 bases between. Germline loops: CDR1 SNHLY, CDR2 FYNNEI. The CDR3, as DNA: TGTGCCAGCAGTGACACGGGGAACACTGAAGCTTTCTTT. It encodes CASSDTGNTEAFF.

CDR3 DNA: TGTGCCAGCTCACATCCTCCGGGACTAGCGGGGGGGCCGGAGCAGTTCTTC. Protein sequence: CASSHPPGLAGGPEQFF. The chain has TRBV18 and TRBJ2-1; 16 bases are shared with TRBD2. The germline CDR1 and CDR2 sequences are KGHSH and LQKENI. CDR3 size: 17 residues. The junction had 10 bases not matched to a gene; V was cut back by 4 bases and J by 10 bases.

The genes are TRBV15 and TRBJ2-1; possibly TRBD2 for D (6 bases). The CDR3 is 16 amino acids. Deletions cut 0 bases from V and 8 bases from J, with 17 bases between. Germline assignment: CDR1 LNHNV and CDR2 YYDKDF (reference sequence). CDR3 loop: CATSRDLGRGKYEQFF. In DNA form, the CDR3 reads TGTGCCACCAGCAGAGATTTAGGACGGGGGAAGTATGAGCAGTTCTTC.

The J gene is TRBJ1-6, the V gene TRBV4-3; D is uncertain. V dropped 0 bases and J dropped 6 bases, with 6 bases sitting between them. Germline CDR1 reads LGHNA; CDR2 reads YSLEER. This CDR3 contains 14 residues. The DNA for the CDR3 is TGCGCCAGCAGCCAAGAGGGAGGTAATTCACCCCTCCACTTT. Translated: CASSQEGGNSPLHF.

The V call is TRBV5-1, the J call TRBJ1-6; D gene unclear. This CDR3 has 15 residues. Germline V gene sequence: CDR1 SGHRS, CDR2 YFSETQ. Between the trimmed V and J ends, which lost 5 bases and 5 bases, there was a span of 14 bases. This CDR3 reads CASSLGGQNNSPLHF. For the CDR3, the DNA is TGCGCCAGCAGTCTTGGTGGTCAGAATAATTCACCCCTCCACTTT.

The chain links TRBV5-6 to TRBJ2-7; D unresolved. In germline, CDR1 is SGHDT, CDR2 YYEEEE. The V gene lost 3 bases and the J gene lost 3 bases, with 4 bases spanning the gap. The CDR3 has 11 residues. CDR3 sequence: CASSSSYEQYF. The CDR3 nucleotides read TGTGCCAGCAGCTCGAGCTACGAGCAGTACTTC.

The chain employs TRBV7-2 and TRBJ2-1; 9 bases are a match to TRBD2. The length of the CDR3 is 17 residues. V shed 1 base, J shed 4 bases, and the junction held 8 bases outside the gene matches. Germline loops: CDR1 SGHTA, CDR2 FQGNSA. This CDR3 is CASSLVASGAGYNEQFF. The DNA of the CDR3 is TGTGCCAGCAGCTTAGTAGCTAGCGGGGCCGGATACAATGAGCAGTTCTTC.

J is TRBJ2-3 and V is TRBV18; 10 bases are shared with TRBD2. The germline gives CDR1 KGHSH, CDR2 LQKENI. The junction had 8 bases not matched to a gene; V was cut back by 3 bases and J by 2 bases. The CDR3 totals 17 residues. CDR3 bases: TGTGCCAGCTCACCTGGGCTAGCGGGGGTGATCACAGATACGCAGTATTTT. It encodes CASSPGLAGVITDTQYF.

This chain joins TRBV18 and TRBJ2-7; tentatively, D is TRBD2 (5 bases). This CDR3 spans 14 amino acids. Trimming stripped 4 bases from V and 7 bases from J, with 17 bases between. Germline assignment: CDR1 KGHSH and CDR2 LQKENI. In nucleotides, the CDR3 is TGTGCCAGCTCACGGGCCCCGACTACGTGGGAGCAGTACTTC. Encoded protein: CASSRAPTTWEQYF. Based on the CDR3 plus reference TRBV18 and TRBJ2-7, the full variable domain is NAGVMQNPRHLVRRRGQEARLRCSPMKGHSHVYWYRQLPEEGLKFMVYLQKENIIDESGMPKERFSAEFPKEGPSILRIQQVVRGDSAAYFCASSRAPTTWEQYFGPGTRLTVT.

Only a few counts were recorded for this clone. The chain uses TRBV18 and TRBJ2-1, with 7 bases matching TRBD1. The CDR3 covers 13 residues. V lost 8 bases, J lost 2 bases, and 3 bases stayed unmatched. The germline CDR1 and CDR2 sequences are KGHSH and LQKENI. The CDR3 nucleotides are TGTGCCAGCCAGGGGGTACCCTACAATGAGCAGTTCTTC. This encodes CASQGVPYNEQFF. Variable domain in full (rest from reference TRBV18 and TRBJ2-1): NAGVMQNPRHLVRRRGQEARLRCSPMKGHSHVYWYRQLPEEGLKFMVYLQKENIIDESGMPKERFSAEFPKEGPSILRIQQVVRGDSAAYFCASQGVPYNEQFFGPGTRLTVL.

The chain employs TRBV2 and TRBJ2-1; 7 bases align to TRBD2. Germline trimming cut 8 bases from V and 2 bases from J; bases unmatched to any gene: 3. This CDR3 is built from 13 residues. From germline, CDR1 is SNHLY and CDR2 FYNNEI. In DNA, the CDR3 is TGTGCCAGCGGTCGGGAGGCCTACAATGAGCAGTTCTTC. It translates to CASGREAYNEQFF. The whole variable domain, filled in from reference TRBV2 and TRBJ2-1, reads EPEVTQTPSHQVTQMGQEVILRCVPISNHLYFYWYRQILGQKVEFLVSFYNNEISEKSEIFDDQFSVERPDGSNFTLKIRSTKLEDSAMYFCASGREAYNEQFFGPGTRLTVL.

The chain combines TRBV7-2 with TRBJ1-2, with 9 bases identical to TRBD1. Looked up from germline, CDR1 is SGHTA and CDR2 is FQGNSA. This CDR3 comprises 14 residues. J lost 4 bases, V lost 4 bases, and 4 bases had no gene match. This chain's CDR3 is CASSWTGEAYGYTF. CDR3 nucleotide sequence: TGTGCCAGCAGCTGGACAGGGGAGGCCTATGGCTACACCTTC.

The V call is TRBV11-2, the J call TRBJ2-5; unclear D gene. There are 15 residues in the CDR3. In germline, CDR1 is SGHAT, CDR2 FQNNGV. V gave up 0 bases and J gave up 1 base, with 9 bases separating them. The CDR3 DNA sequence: TGTGCCAGCAGCTTAGATAACGGTTTCCAAGAGACCCAGTACTTC. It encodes CASSLDNGFQETQYF.

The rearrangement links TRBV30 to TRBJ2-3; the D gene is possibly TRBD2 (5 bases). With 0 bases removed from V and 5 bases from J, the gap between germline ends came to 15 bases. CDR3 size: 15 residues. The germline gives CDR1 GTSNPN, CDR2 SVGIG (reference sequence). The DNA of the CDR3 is TGTGCCTGGAGTGTTATCCCCGGGGATGGAGATACGCAGTATTTT. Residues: CAWSVIPGDGDTQYF.

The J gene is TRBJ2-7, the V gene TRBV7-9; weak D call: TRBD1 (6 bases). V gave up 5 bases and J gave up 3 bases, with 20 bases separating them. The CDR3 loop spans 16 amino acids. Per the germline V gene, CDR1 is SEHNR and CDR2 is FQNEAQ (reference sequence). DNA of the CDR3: TGTGCCAGCAGCCCCGACAGGTCTGGACCTAGCTACGAGCAGTACTTC. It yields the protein CASSPDRSGPSYEQYF. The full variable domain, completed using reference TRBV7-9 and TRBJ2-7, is DTGVSQNPRHKITKRGQNVTFRCDPISEHNRLYWYRQTLGQGPEFLTYFQNEAQLEKSRLLSDRFSAERPKGSFSTLEIQRTEQGDSAMYLCASSPDRSGPSYEQYFGPGTRLTVT.

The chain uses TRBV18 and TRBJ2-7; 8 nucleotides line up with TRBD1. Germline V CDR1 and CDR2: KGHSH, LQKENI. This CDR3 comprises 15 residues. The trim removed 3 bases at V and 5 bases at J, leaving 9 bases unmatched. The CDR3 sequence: CASSPLNPTGDEQYF. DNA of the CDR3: TGTGCCAGCTCACCCCTGAACCCGACAGGGGACGAGCAGTACTTC.

The CDR3 nucleotides are TGTGCCTGGAGTGTTGGGGCGGATACGCAGTATTTT. The encoded protein is CAWSVGADTQYF. The chain employs TRBV30 and TRBJ2-3; a possible D gene is TRBD1 (5 bases). This CDR3 has 12 amino acids. V lost 0 bases and J 6 bases, leaving 7 bases between the germline ends. Germline V CDR1 and CDR2: GTSNPN, SVGIG (reference sequence).

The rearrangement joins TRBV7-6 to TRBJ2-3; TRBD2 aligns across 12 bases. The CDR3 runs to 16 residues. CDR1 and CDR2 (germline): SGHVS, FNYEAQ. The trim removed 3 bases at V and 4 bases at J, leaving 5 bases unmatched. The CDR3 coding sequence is TGTGCCAGCAGCTTCGGAACTAGCGGGAGGCCAGATACGCAGTATTTT. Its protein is CASSFGTSGRPDTQYF.

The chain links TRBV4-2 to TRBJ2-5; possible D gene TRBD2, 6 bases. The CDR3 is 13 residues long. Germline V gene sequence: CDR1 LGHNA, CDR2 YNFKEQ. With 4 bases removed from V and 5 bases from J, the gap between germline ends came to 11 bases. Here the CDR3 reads CASSRGGTETQYF. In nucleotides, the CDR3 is TGTGCCAGCAGCCGTGGAGGGACGGAGACCCAGTACTTC.

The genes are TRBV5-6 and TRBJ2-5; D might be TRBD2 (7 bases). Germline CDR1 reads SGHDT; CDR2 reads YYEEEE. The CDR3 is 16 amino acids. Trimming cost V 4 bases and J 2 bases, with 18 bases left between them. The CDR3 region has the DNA TGTGCCAGCAGCCCCTGGCGGGAGCAGGGGCAAGAGACCCAGTACTTC. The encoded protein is CASSPWREQGQETQYF.